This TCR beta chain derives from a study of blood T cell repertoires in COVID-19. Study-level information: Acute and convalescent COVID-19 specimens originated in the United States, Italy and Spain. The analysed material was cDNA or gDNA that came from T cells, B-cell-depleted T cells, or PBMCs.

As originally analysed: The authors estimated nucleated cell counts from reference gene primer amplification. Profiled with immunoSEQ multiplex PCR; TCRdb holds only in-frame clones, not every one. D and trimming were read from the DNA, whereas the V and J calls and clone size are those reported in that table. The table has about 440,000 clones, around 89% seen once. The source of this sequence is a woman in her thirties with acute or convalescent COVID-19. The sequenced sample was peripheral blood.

CDR3 coding DNA: TGTGCCAGCAGCCCTAGAGAGTTTAATCAGCCCCAGCATTTT. Translating it yields CASSPREFNQPQHF. The genes are TRBV7-8 and TRBJ1-5; D is unclear. V lost 5 bases and J 4 bases, leaving 12 bases between the germline ends. Germline V lookup: CDR1 SGHVS, CDR2 FQNEAQ. This CDR3 is built from 14 residues.